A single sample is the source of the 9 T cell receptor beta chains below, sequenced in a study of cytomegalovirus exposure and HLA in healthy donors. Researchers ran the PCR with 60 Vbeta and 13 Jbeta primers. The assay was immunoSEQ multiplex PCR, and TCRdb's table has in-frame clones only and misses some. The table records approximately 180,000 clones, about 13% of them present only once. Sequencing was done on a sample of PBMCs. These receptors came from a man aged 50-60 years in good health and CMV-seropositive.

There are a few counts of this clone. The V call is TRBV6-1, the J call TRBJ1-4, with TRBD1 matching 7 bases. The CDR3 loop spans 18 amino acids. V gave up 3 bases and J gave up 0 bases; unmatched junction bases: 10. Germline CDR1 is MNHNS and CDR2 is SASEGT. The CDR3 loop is CASSDDTGASSTNEKLFF. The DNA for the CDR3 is TGTGCCAGCAGTGACGACACAGGGGCCTCATCAACTAATGAAAAACTGTTTTTT.

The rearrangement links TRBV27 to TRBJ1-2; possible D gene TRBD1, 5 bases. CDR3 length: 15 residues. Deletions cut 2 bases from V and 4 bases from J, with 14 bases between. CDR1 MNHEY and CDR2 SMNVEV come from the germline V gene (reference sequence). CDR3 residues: CASSLEPRVLYGYTF. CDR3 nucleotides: TGTGCCAGCAGTTTAGAACCCAGGGTTCTCTATGGCTACACCTTC.

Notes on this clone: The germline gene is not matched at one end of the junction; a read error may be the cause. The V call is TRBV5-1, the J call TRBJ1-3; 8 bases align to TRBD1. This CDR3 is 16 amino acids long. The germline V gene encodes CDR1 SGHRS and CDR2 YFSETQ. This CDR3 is CASSGTGQGAGNAIYF. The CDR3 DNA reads TGCGCCAGCAGCGGGACCGGACAGGGTGCCGGAAACGCCATATATTTT.

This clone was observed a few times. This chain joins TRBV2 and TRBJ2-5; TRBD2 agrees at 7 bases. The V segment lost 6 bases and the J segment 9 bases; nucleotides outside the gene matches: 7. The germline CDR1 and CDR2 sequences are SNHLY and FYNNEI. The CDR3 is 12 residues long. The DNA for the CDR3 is TGTGCCAGCAGATGGGACCGGGGGGCCCAGTACTTC. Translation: CASRWDRGAQYF.

As DNA, the CDR3 is TGCGCCAGCAGCTTGCAACAAAACTACGAGCAGTACTTC. Amino acid sequence: CASSLQQNYEQYF. The genes are TRBV5-1 and TRBJ2-7, with unresolved D. The germline V and J ends were trimmed by 1 base and 3 bases, with 8 bases remaining between them. Germline assignment: CDR1 SGHRS and CDR2 YFSETQ. The CDR3 totals 13 residues.

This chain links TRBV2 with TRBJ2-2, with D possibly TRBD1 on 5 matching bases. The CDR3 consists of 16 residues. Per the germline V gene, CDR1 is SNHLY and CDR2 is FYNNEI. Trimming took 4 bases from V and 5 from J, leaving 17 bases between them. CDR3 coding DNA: TGTGCCAGCAGTGTAATCAGGGAAAGGAGAACCGGGGAGCTGTTTTTT. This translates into CASSVIRERRTGELFF.

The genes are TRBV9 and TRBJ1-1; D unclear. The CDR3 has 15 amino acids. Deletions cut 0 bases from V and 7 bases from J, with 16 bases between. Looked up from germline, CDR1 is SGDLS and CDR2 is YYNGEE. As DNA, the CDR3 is TGTGCCAGCAGCGTAGAGCCAGCTGATAGGAGTGAAGCTTTCTTT. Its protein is CASSVEPADRSEAFF.

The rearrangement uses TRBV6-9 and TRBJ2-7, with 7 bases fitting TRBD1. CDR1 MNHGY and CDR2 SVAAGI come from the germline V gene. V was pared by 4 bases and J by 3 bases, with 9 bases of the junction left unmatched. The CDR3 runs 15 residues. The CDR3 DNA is TGTGCCAGCAGTTTCCCCCCCGGGACAGACTACGAGCAGTACTTC. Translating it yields CASSFPPGTDYEQYF.

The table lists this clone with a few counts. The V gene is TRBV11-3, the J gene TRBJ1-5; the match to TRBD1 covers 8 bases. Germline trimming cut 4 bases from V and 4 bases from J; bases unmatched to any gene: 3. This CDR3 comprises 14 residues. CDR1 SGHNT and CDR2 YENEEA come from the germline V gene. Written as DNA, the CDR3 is TGTGCCAGCAGCTCTCGACAGGGGAATCAGCCCCAGCATTTT. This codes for CASSSRQGNQPQHF.